The rows below give T cell receptor beta chains drawn from one sample of a study of T cells in Graves' hyperthyroidism and ophthalmopathy. TCRdb passed the multiplex PCR reads through MiXCR, listing each CDR3 protein once. The sample has 700,000 to 950,000 distinct CDR3 sequences, roughly a third seen once. Specimen: blood. These receptors all stem from a woman in her thirties or forties with Graves' hyperthyroidism. CDR3s include the opening cysteine and the closing phenylalanine or tryptophan. The D gene is left open where the match is weak. The listing skips clone size in some rows; elsewhere it reads once, few, many or a size class.

V	size	J	D	DNA	CDR3
TRBV10-2	-	TRBJ2-7	-	TGCGCCAGCAGTAGAGGGGACCAATACGAGCAGTACTTC	CASSRGDQYEQYF
TRBV4-1	-	TRBJ1-1	TRBD1	TGCGCCAGCAGCCAAGTCCGGGACAGGGCGAACACTGAAGCTTTCTTT	CASSQVRDRANTEAFF
TRBV10-3	-	TRBJ1-6	TRBD1	TGTGCCATCAGTGGCCGGGAGGGGACAGGGTCAAATTCACCCCTCCACTTT	CAISGREGTGSNSPLHF
TRBV29-1	-	TRBJ2-2	TRBD1	TGCAGCGTTGACGACGGGACAGCGAACACCGGGGAGCTGTTTTTT	CSVDDGTANTGELFF
TRBV19	many	TRBJ2-7	TRBD2	TGTGCCAGTAGTATTTCGGCGGGGACTACCTACGAGCAGTACTTC	CASSISAGTTYEQYF
TRBV7-3	-	TRBJ2-7	-	TGTGCCAGCAGCCAAGATCAGGGTGGTAGGTTCTACGAGCAGTACTTC	CASSQDQGGRFYEQYF
TRBV29-1	-	TRBJ2-7	-	TGCAGCGTTGAAGGCCAAGACTCTGATGGCTACGAGCAGTACTTC	CSVEGQDSDGYEQYF
TRBV6-6	-	TRBJ1-2	-	TGTGCCAGCAGTTACTCGGACAGCGGGATAGGGTATGGCTACACCTTC	CASSYSDSGIGYGYTF
TRBV7-9	many	TRBJ1-1	-	TGTGCCAGCAGCTTAGGGATTACTGAAGCTTTCTTT	CASSLGITEAFF
TRBV6-5	-	TRBJ2-3	-	TGTGCCAGCAGCAGGCCGGGACGGAGCACAGATACGCAGTATTTT	CASSRPGRSTDTQYF
TRBV11-2	many	TRBJ2-5	-	TGTGCCAGCAGCTTAGAATCTGTAGAGACCCAGTACTTC	CASSLESVETQYF
TRBV7-9	few	TRBJ2-5	TRBD2	TGTGCCAGCCCCCGAGCGGGGGGGCCTTTAGGAGAGACCCAGTACTTC	CASPRAGGPLGETQYF
TRBV9	-	TRBJ1-6	-	TGTGCCAGCAGCGTAACCTCCTATAATTCACCCCTCCACTTT	CASSVTSYNSPLHF
TRBV12-3/TRBV12-4	many	TRBJ1-1	-	TGTGCCAGCAGGGGCAGGGTGAGTTGGACTGAAGCTTTCTTT	CASRGRVSWTEAFF
TRBV6-5	few	TRBJ1-4	-	TGTGCCAGCAGTTACTTCTCGGGGGCTGGAGAAAAACTGTTTTTT	CASSYFSGAGEKLFF
TRBV30	-	TRBJ2-6	-	TGTGCCTGGAGCAGGGGAGGGGCCAACGTCCTGACTTTC	CAWSRGGANVLTF
TRBV5-1	-	TRBJ1-2	-	TGCGCCAGCAGCTTGGAAGGGGTTCATGGCTACACCTTC	CASSLEGVHGYTF
TRBV6-2/TRBV6-3	-	TRBJ1-1	TRBD1	TGTGCCAGCAGTTATCAGGGGGCAATTACTGAAGCTTTCTTT	CASSYQGAITEAFF
TRBV7-2	many	TRBJ1-3	-	TGCGCCAGCAGCTTGCGCAGCTCTGGAAACACCATATATTTT	CASSLRSSGNTIYF
TRBV20-1	-	TRBJ1-5	TRBD1	TGCAGTGCTCTACAGGGGACTCAGCCCCAGCATTTT	CSALQGTQPQHF
TRBV6-2/TRBV6-3	few	TRBJ2-7	-	TGTGCCAGCAGTTCCCAGCGGTATACCTACGAGCAGTACTTC	CASSSQRYTYEQYF
TRBV7-9	once	TRBJ1-6	-	TGTGCCAGCAGCTTTACAGGGCGACCCCTCCACTTT	CASSFTGRPLHF
TRBV6-2/TRBV6-3	-	TRBJ2-1	TRBD2	TGTGCCAGCAGTTACGCCGGCGGGAGTTTTGAGCAGTTCTTC	CASSYAGGSFEQFF
TRBV12-3/TRBV12-4	-	TRBJ1-3	-	TGTGCCAGCAGTTTTGAGCAGGTCCTCTCTGGAAACACCATATATTTT	CASSFEQVLSGNTIYF
TRBV28	few	TRBJ1-5	-	TGTGCCAGCAGTTTCGTCAAGGTTCAGCCCCAGCATTTT	CASSFVKVQPQHF
TRBV6-6	few	TRBJ2-7	-	TGTGCCAGCAGTTACGAAGGAACCGGGCTCTTGGAGCAGTACTTC	CASSYEGTGLLEQYF
TRBV19	-	TRBJ1-6	TRBD1	TGTGCCAGTAGTGCGACAGGGTCGGTTTTACCCCTCCACTTT	CASSATGSVLPLHF
TRBV4-1	few	TRBJ1-5	-	TGCGCCAGCAGCCAGGAACCAGGGGACCAGCCCCAGCATTTT	CASSQEPGDQPQHF
TRBV6-4	-	TRBJ1-1	-	TGTGCCAGCAGTTGGGGGGGCCCTGAAGCTTTCTTT	CASSWGGPEAFF
TRBV19	few	TRBJ1-1	-	TGTGCCAGTAGTATTATAAACACTGAAGCTTTCTTT	CASSIINTEAFF
TRBV5-1	many	TRBJ1-6	TRBD1	TGCGCCAGCAGCGGAGGACAGGCCGATAATTCACCCCTCCACTTT	CASSGGQADNSPLHF
TRBV7-9	many	TRBJ1-6	-	TGTGCCAGCGATCTCGGGAGGAGCTCCTATAATTCACCCCTCCACTTT	CASDLGRSSYNSPLHF
TRBV28	many	TRBJ1-5	-	TGTGCCAGCGCACGGGCTTGGGAGCCCCAGCATTTT	CASARAWEPQHF
TRBV5-1	-	TRBJ2-7	-	TGCGCCAGCAGCTTGGCCGAACAGGGATGGTCCTACGAGCAGTACTTC	CASSLAEQGWSYEQYF
TRBV5-2	-	TRBJ1-1	-	TGTGCCAGCTCACCGGGTCGACAGCCGAACACTGAAGCTTTCTTT	CASSPGRQPNTEAFF
TRBV10-3	-	TRBJ2-7	-	TGTGCCACCGAGGTTGATCGGACTGAGGCCTACGAGCAGTACTTC	CATEVDRTEAYEQYF
TRBV29-1	many	TRBJ2-2	-	TGCAGCGTTGGCGCGAACACCGGGGAGCTGTTTTTT	CSVGANTGELFF
TRBV6-2/TRBV6-3	-	TRBJ2-5	TRBD1	TGTGCCAGCAGTTCCGACAGGGGGAGAAGGGAGACCCAGTACTTC	CASSSDRGRRETQYF
TRBV20-1	many	TRBJ2-5	-	TGCAGTGCTATGTCCGGAGGGCAAGAGACCCAGTACTTC	CSAMSGGQETQYF
TRBV20-1	few	TRBJ2-2	-	TGCAGTGCTACGAGAACCGGGGAGCTGTTTTTT	CSATRTGELFF
TRBV15	-	TRBJ2-1	-	TGTGCCACCAGCACCGGATCGGGGTCCTACAATGAGCAGTTCTTC	CATSTGSGSYNEQFF
TRBV7-6	-	TRBJ2-5	-	TGTGCCAGCAGCTTAGAACAGGACCCAGAGACCCAGTACTTC	CASSLEQDPETQYF
TRBV24-1	-	TRBJ2-3	TRBD1	TGTGCCACCGGCTCCGGGACAGGGGGCACAGATACGCAGTATTTT	CATGSGTGGTDTQYF
TRBV7-2	-	TRBJ1-2	-	TGTGCCAGCAGCTCATGGTTGAGGGTTGGCTACACCTTC	CASSSWLRVGYTF